This entry features one TCR beta chain sequence. This clonotype has only a few counts. Its antigen is still unknown. No clone much larger than this one lies a single base away; base qualities are absent. This entry belongs to a study of response to subunit inactivated influenza vaccine (dated by TCRdb to 2017 to 2018). With respect to the entire study: To follow how T cells responded to a trivalent subunit inactivated influenza vaccine, the researchers relied on deep quantitative profiling of the T cell receptor repertoire.

To prepare the library, RT-PCR was applied. Sequenced using an Illumina HiSeq 2500. TCRdb reprocessed the public reads (quality trimming at Q25 with fastp, clone calling with MiXCR) and kept in-frame beta chains. Identical CDR3 proteins give one entry, which carries the most common genes and DNA. The sample contains 450,000 to 550,000 distinct CDR3 sequences, roughly 23% of them found a single time. The ten largest clones represent around 1.8% of the sample. Study-wide findings and limitations: It was suggested by the authors that each seasonal influenza vaccination may recruit only a limited number of new T cells.

There are 15 amino acids in the CDR3, from cysteine to phenylalanine inclusive. Of all the DNA, just the CDR3 is kept, 45 bases in frame from base 1. This specimen consisted of CD4+ T cells sorted from PBMCs, obtained roughly 5 days after vaccination. The clonotype was recovered from a man in his fifties who received an inactivated influenza vaccine. Donor details come from another sample of the same person, matched by shared clones. The chain uses TRBV21-1 and TRBJ1-5. TRBV21-1 is marked as a pseudogene. The DNA sequence is as follows: TGTGCCAGCAGCAAACACGGAGGGTACAATCAGCCCCAGCATTTT. It translates to CASSKHGGYNQPQHF.